Each of the 2 T cell receptor beta chains below was sequenced from the same sample in a study of OX40 agonist ivuxolimab in advanced cancers. The assay was immunoSEQ multiplex PCR, and TCRdb's table has in-frame clones only and misses some. The sample includes about 45,000 clones, approximately 91% of them seen just once. Sequenced material: CD4+ or CD8+ T cells sorted from blood, taken in a trial of the OX40 agonist ivuxolimab. These receptors were taken from an adult with an advanced solid tumor such as melanoma, head and neck, liver or kidney cancer.

This clone is a singleton in its sample. V gene TRBV5-5 combines with J gene TRBJ2-7, with 12 positions matching TRBD1. V lost 5 bases to trimming and J lost 7 bases; unmatched junction nucleotides: 7. The germline CDR1 and CDR2 sequences are SGHKS and YYEKEE (reference sequence). The CDR3 is 14 amino acids. Here the CDR3 reads CASRAGQGAQEQYF. CDR3 bases: TGTGCCAGCAGAGCGGGACAGGGGGCACAGGAGCAGTACTTC.

In this sample, this clone turned up a few times. The genes are TRBV19 and TRBJ2-5; the D is unclear. Germline values: CDR1 LNHDA, CDR2 SQIVND (reference sequence). V was pared by 5 bases and J by 8 bases, with 15 bases between. CDR3 length: 13 amino acids. As DNA, the CDR3 is TGTGCCAGTAGTCCCCGGTTCAGGAAAACCCAGTACTTC. Its translation: CASSPRFRKTQYF.